Listed here are 20 T cell receptor beta chains from one sample, sequenced in a study of T cell repertoires in cytomegalovirus infection. TCRdb processed the reads anew with MiXCR; each CDR3 protein has one entry. Of 300,000 or so distinct CDR3 sequences in the sample, roughly 24% were seen once. Source material: PBMCs. The receptor source for this set is a human donor in good health (CMV status not recorded). Some clones in this sample may be carry-over from other donors' samples.

Remarks on this clonotype: Compared with germline, one end of the junction differs, possibly owing to a read error. The J gene is TRBJ2-3, the V gene TRBV4-1; D gene ambiguous. The CDR3 length is 15 residues. Germline V gene data show CDR1 as MGHRA and CDR2 as YSYEKL. CDR3 loop: CASSQGPSDADTQYF. DNA for the CDR3: TGTGCCAGCAGCCAAGGGCCTAGTGACGCAGATACGCAGTATTTT.

Ten or more counts support this clonotype. The V gene is TRBV7-9, the J gene TRBJ1-3; D possibly corresponds to TRBD1 (5 bases). The CDR3 totals 16 residues. Germline CDR1 is SEHNR and CDR2 is FQNEAQ (reference sequence). The V end was cut by 4 bases, the J end by 0 bases, with 13 bases between. The CDR3, as DNA: TGTGCCAGCAGCTGGGGACGACAGAGCTCTGGAAACACCATATATTTT. Its translation: CASSWGRQSSGNTIYF.

The V gene is TRBV25-1, the J gene TRBJ2-1, with D unclear. V lost 6 bases and J 10 bases, leaving 7 bases between the germline ends. Germline V gene data show CDR1 as MGHDK and CDR2 as SYGVNS. The CDR3 is made up of 10 amino acids. The CDR3 nucleotides read TGTGCCAGCAGGTCGAGGGAGCAGTTCTTC. Its protein is CASRSREQFF.

At least ten counts were recorded for this clonotype. The chain combines TRBV7-9 with TRBJ2-1; D is possibly TRBD2 (6 bases). Germline CDR1 SEHNR, CDR2 FQNEAQ (reference sequence). Trimming cost V 4 bases and J 8 bases, with 18 bases left between them. The CDR3 is 15 amino acids. CDR3 protein: CASSSPPRLGHEQFF. As DNA, the CDR3 is TGTGCCAGCAGCTCCCCTCCACGACTAGGCCATGAGCAGTTCTTC.

There are a few counts of this clonotype. This chain joins TRBV20-1 and TRBJ2-5; 9 positions agree with TRBD2. Germline V lookup: CDR1 DFQATT, CDR2 SNEGSKA (reference sequence). The CDR3 consists of 12 residues. The CDR3 region has the DNA TGCAGCACGCGGGAGGGCCGAGAGACCCAGTACTTC. Translating it yields CSTREGRETQYF.

V and J are TRBV6-4 and TRBJ1-4, with TRBD1 as a possible D gene (5 bases). Per the germline V gene, CDR1 is MRHNA and CDR2 is SNTAGT. The V end lost 6 bases, the J end lost 5 bases, and 13 bases lay between the germline ends. This CDR3 comprises 14 residues. DNA for the CDR3: TGTGCCAGCAGGGATTTTGGGGGAAATGAAAAACTGTTTTTT. It specifies CASRDFGGNEKLFF.

This clonotype came up a few times. This rearrangement joins TRBV6-5 to TRBJ2-7; TRBD1 matches at 9 bases. This CDR3 contains 14 residues. Germline-derived CDR1 and CDR2 are MNHEY and SVGAGI. V lost 6 bases and J lost 3; bases outside the gene matches: 6. The DNA for the CDR3 is TGTGCCAGCAGACGCATGGGACAGGGCTACGAGCAGTACTTC. It yields the protein CASRRMGQGYEQYF.

This sequence joins TRBV5-1 and TRBJ2-2, with D tentatively TRBD1 (6 bases). The CDR3 extends over 14 amino acids. V lost 7 bases, J lost 1 base, and 11 bases lay in between. The germline CDR1 and CDR2 sequences are SGHRS and YFSETQ. The CDR3 DNA reads TGCGCCAGCGGCCCGGGACAGAACACCGGGGAGCTGTTTTTT. Protein product: CASGPGQNTGELFF.

This clonotype has more than one count but fewer than ten. The gene calls are TRBV4-3 and TRBJ2-7, with unresolved D. Germline assignment: CDR1 LGHNA and CDR2 YSLEER. The CDR3 is 14 amino acids. Trimming removed 0 bases at V and 2 bases at J, with 8 bases between. CDR3 sequence reads: CASSQEWETYEQYF. The CDR3, as DNA: TGCGCCAGCAGCCAAGAATGGGAAACCTACGAGCAGTACTTC.

This clonotype was counted a few times. This sequence joins TRBV28 and TRBJ1-1; a possible D gene is TRBD1 (5 bases). In germline, CDR1 is MDHEN, CDR2 SYDVKM. V shed 7 bases and J shed 7 bases, with 10 bases lying between them. CDR3 size: 11 residues. This CDR3 is CASKGNLEAFF. The CDR3 region has the DNA TGTGCCAGCAAGGGGAATCTTGAAGCTTTCTTT.

This chain links TRBV29-1 with TRBJ2-3; 9 positions agree with TRBD1. Germline V gene sequence: CDR1 SQVTM, CDR2 ANQGSEA. CDR3 length equals 15 residues. Trimming removed 5 bases from V and 3 bases from J; junction bases left unmatched: 9. CDR3 region: CSVTTTGGFTDTQYF. The CDR3 coding sequence is TGCAGCGTTACCACGACAGGGGGATTTACAGATACGCAGTATTTT.

The rearrangement joins TRBV20-1 to TRBJ2-7; 9 bases are a match to TRBD2. Germline V gene lookup returns CDR1 DFQATT and CDR2 SNEGSKA (reference sequence). The CDR3 runs 14 residues. Unmatched junction bases numbered 3, after V lost 0 bases and J lost 3 bases. In DNA, the CDR3 is TGCAGTGCTAGAGATGGCGGGGGGGTCTACGAGCAGTACTTC. This codes for CSARDGGGVYEQYF.

This chain links TRBV11-1 with TRBJ2-1; 9 bases match TRBD2. The length of the CDR3 is 15 residues. From germline, CDR1 is SGHAT and CDR2 FQDESV (reference sequence). Unmatched junction bases numbered 5, after V lost 5 bases and J lost 3 bases. The CDR3 bases are TGTGCCAGCAGCGGGAAACTAGCGGGCTACAATGAGCAGTTCTTC. Protein product: CASSGKLAGYNEQFF. Drawing the rest from reference TRBV11-1 and TRBJ2-1, the complete variable domain is EAEVAQSPRYKITEKSQAVAFWCDPISGHATLYWYRQILGQGPELLVQFQDESVVDDSQLPKDRFSAERLKGVDSTLKIQPAELGDSAMYLCASSGKLAGYNEQFFGPGTRLTVL.

Only a few counts were recorded for this clonotype. The chain recombines TRBV29-1 with TRBJ2-1, with D unclear. CDR1 and CDR2 (germline): SQVTM, ANQGSEA. Between the trimmed V and J ends, which lost 2 bases and 9 bases, there was a span of 5 bases. CDR3 length equals 10 residues. CDR3 DNA sequence: TGCAGCGTTGAAACGATTGAGCAGTTCTTC. Protein: CSVETIEQFF.

This clonotype was detected a few times. The chain combines TRBV6-2 or TRBV6-3 with TRBJ1-1; maybe TRBD1 (5 bases). V was clipped by 2 bases and J by 5 bases, with 12 bases between them. Germline V gene lookup returns CDR1 MNHEY and CDR2 SVGEGT. The CDR3 consists of 14 residues. CDR3 coding DNA: TGTGCCAGCAGTTACCCGGCAGGGAGGACTGAAGCTTTCTTT. It is translated as CASSYPAGRTEAFF.

In this sample, this clonotype turned up many times. V gene TRBV7-8 combines with J gene TRBJ1-5; D not certain. The CDR3 runs 13 residues. The ends were cut back, 5 bases at V and 7 bases at J, with 12 bases in the middle. The V gene's germline CDR1 is SGHVS and CDR2 FQNEAQ. CDR3 in amino acids: CASSGRSGQPQHF. The CDR3, as DNA: TGTGCCAGCAGCGGGAGGTCGGGGCAGCCCCAGCATTTT.

The V call is TRBV25-1, the J call TRBJ2-1; 8 bases align to TRBD2. CDR3 length equals 16 residues. CDR1 is MGHDK and CDR2 is SYGVNS in the germline V gene. Losses at the gene ends were 3 bases for V and 6 bases for J; bases not matched to a gene: 10. The CDR3 sequence is CASSDPRGGRFNEQFF. CDR3 DNA sequence: TGTGCCAGCAGTGATCCCCGGGGGGGCCGCTTCAATGAGCAGTTCTTC.

The table lists this clonotype with many counts. The V gene is TRBV28, the J gene TRBJ1-1; D possibly corresponds to TRBD1 (5 bases). V gave up 1 base and J gave up 5 bases, with 11 bases separating them. The germline gives CDR1 MDHEN, CDR2 SYDVKM. The CDR3 length is 14 residues. This CDR3 is CASSLYAGSTEAFF. CDR3 DNA sequence: TGTGCCAGCAGTTTATATGCAGGGTCAACTGAAGCTTTCTTT. Filled out from reference TRBV28 and TRBJ1-1, the complete variable domain reads DVKVTQSSRYLVKRTGEKVFLECVQDMDHENMFWYRQDPGLGLRLIYFSYDVKMKEKGDIPEGYSVSREKKERFSLILESASTNQTSMYLCASSLYAGSTEAFFGQGTRLTVV.

The sample holds a few counts of this clonotype. V is TRBV28 and J is TRBJ2-7; weak D call: TRBD2 (5 bases). The germline gives CDR1 MDHEN, CDR2 SYDVKM. The CDR3 sequence is 14 residues long. Trimming removed 5 bases at V and 4 bases at J, with 15 bases between. CDR3 protein: CASSRPSWRYEQYF. In DNA form, the CDR3 reads TGTGCCAGCAGTCGACCTTCGTGGAGGTACGAGCAGTACTTC.

This chain links TRBV11-2 with TRBJ2-7, with D perhaps being TRBD1 or TRBD2 (5 bases each). This CDR3 spans 18 amino acids. V lost 1 base and J lost 7, with 26 bases in between. Germline loops: CDR1 SGHAT, CDR2 FQNNGV. The DNA of the CDR3 is TGTGCCAGCAGCTTAGCAGCCTACAGGAGGAATATACTAAGGGAGCAGTACTTC. Its protein is CASSLAAYRRNILREQYF.